Listed below are T cell receptor beta chains from one sample, sequenced in a study of shared clonotypes between healthy human individuals. The table came from immunoSEQ multiplex PCR; TCRdb's copy has only in-frame clones and leaves some out. The repertoire holds 2 million to 2.5 million clones, with approximately 94% as singletons. The sequenced sample was naive CD4+ T cells sorted from blood. The receptors stem from a man younger than 35 in good health. CDR3s include the opening cysteine and the closing phenylalanine or tryptophan.

V gene: TRBV10-3
CDR3 length: 14
J gene: TRBJ1-5
CDR3 protein: CAISESTAGQPQHF

V gene: TRBV28
CDR3 length: 15
J gene: TRBJ1-4
CDR3 protein: CASSLAGPVNEKLFF

V gene: TRBV29-1
CDR3 length: 14
J gene: TRBJ1-5
CDR3 protein: CSVGFGDSNQPQHF

V gene: TRBV11-3
CDR3 length: 15
J gene: TRBJ2-1
CDR3 protein: CASSKGQETYNEQFF

V gene: TRBV30
CDR3 length: 15
J gene: TRBJ2-3
CDR3 protein: CAWSVLAHPTDTQYF

V gene: TRBV19
CDR3 length: 15
J gene: TRBJ2-7
CDR3 protein: CASKSFFGQGGEQYF

V gene: TRBV7-2
CDR3 length: 13
J gene: TRBJ2-5
CDR3 protein: CASSLGQRETQYF

V gene: TRBV19
CDR3 length: 15
J gene: TRBJ2-3
CDR3 protein: CASRTLTGGTDTQYF

V gene: TRBV4-1
CDR3 length: 15
J gene: TRBJ2-2
CDR3 protein: CASSQGSRGTGELFF

V gene: TRBV5-1
CDR3 length: 13
J gene: TRBJ1-1
CDR3 protein: CASSRGMNTEAFF

V gene: TRBV5-8
CDR3 length: 12
J gene: TRBJ1-5
CDR3 protein: CASSLWPAPQHF

V gene: TRBV6-5
CDR3 length: 15
J gene: TRBJ2-1
CDR3 protein: CASSYSGPGGNEQFF

V gene: TRBV7-2
CDR3 length: 14
J gene: TRBJ2-7
CDR3 protein: CASSSRALSYEQYF

V gene: TRBV10-3
CDR3 length: 14
J gene: TRBJ1-1
CDR3 protein: CAIRGGSPNTEAFF

V gene: TRBV5-6
CDR3 length: 13
J gene: TRBJ2-5
CDR3 protein: CASSLTGRETQYF

V gene: TRBV7-2
CDR3 length: 15
J gene: TRBJ2-2
CDR3 protein: CASSLALAGGRELFF

V gene: TRBV5-1
CDR3 length: 17
J gene: TRBJ2-1
CDR3 protein: CASSLGTSGSGLDEQFF

V gene: TRBV19
CDR3 length: 14
J gene: TRBJ2-4
CDR3 protein: CASSMAGRDREEYF

V gene: TRBV6-1
CDR3 length: 15
J gene: TRBJ2-6
CDR3 protein: CASRENSSGANVLTF

V gene: TRBV9
CDR3 length: 15
J gene: TRBJ2-1
CDR3 protein: CASSEGLAGGNEQFF